This T cell receptor (beta chain) derives from a study of tumor-infiltrating lymphocytes in primary liver carcinoma. Findings and limits, study-wide: Compared with blood, tumor repertoires held significantly more in their top 250 clones. The study found tumor-adjacent and tumor-blood pairs overlapped less than tumor region pairs.

TCR beta cDNA was reverse-transcribed from 450 to 500 ng of total RNA. The reaction used a constant-region primer and ProtoScript II reverse transcriptase. TCR beta libraries came from three nested multiplex PCR rounds using slightly modified ARM-PCR. TRBV1-TRBV30 forward primers paired with a C-beta reverse primer were used in the first two PCR rounds, which ran approximately 10 cycles each. Via MiXCR, TCRdb re-called the multiplex PCR reads, giving one row per CDR3 protein. This sample has approximately 100,000 distinct CDR3 sequences; about 62% occur once, and the top ten carry more than 10%. This CDR3 spans 15 amino acids. CDR1 PRHDT and CDR2 FYEKMQ come from the germline V gene (reference sequence). A few counts support this clonotype. Its antigen remains unknown. A read error may be the cause here, since a much bigger clone is one base away. Investigators took RNA and DNA out together from roughly 21-30 mg of unsorted bulk tissue.

The rearrangement uses TRBV13 and TRBJ2-3; tentative D call: TRBD2 (5 bases). Sequencing input: liver tumor tissue from sampling region 2. Noted subset: tumor region T2, inferior pole. This TCR came from an older woman with primary liver carcinoma and hepatitis B virus infection. The CDR3 sequence is CANSLTGVTTDTQYF. The DNA for the CDR3 is TGTGCCAACAGCTTGACCGGGGTAACCACAGATACGCAGTATTTT.